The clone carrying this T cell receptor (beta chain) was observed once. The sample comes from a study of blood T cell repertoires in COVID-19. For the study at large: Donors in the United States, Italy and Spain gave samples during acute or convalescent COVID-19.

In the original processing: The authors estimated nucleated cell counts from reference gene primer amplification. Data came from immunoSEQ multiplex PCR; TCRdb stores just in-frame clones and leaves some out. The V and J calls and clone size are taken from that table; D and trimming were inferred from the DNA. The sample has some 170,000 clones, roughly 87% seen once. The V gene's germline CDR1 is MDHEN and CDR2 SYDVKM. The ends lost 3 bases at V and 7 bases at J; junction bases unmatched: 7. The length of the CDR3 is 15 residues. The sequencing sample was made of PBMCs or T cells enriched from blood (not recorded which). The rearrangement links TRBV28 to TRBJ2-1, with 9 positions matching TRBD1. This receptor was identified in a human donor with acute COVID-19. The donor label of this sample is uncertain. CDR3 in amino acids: CASSFTGGRENEQFF. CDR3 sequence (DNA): TGTGCCAGCAGTTTTACAGGGGGCAGGGAGAATGAGCAGTTCTTC.